The 27 T cell receptor beta chains reported below all come from one sample, sequenced in a study of blood T cell repertoires in COVID-19. Clones were sequenced by immunoSEQ multiplex PCR, and TCRdb holds only the in-frame ones, with some missing. In the table there are roughly 34,000 clones, over 70% of which are singletons. The sequencing sample was made of peripheral blood. All receptors come from a man aged 60-69 years with active COVID-19.

The chain joins TRBV5-1 to TRBJ2-7; D possibly corresponds to TRBD2 (6 bases). This CDR3 has 14 residues. Germline V lookup: CDR1 SGHRS, CDR2 YFSETQ. The V and J ends lost 5 bases and 11 bases respectively, with 23 bases between them. The CDR3 reads CASSSLDTHPGEYF. For the CDR3, the DNA is TGCGCCAGCAGTTCCTTGGACACCCACCCGGGGGAGTACTTC.

This chain uses TRBV14 with TRBJ2-2; D is possibly TRBD1 (6 bases). This CDR3 has 13 amino acids. Trimming left V 0 bases short and J 17 bases short, with 16 bases between. Germline V gene lookup returns CDR1 SGHDN and CDR2 FVKESK. The CDR3 DNA sequence: TGTGCCAGCAGCCAAGATGGAGTCAGGGGAGTATTTTTT. It yields the protein CASSQDGVRGVFF.

This clone was found a few times. V is TRBV4-1 and J is TRBJ1-1; weak D call: TRBD1 (5 bases). This CDR3 contains 13 residues. Trimming cost V 0 bases and J 9 bases, with 11 bases left between them. From germline, CDR1 is MGHRA and CDR2 YSYEKL. The DNA for the CDR3 is TGCGCCAGCAGCCAAGATGTGTGGGGCAAAGCTTTCTTT. Its translation: CASSQDVWGKAFF.

The chain links TRBV7-9 to TRBJ2-5, with 12 bases fitting TRBD2. The germline V gene has CDR1 SEHNR and CDR2 FQNEAQ (reference sequence). The CDR3 extends over 16 amino acids. V lost 3 bases to trimming and J lost 5 bases; unmatched junction nucleotides: 7. CDR3: CASSFLLAGGRETQYF. In nucleotides, the CDR3 is TGTGCCAGCAGCTTCCTACTAGCGGGAGGTAGGGAGACCCAGTACTTC.

To note about this clone: Within the sample, other DNA sequences also encode this same CDR3. The V and J genes are TRBV5-1 and TRBJ2-2; D is perhaps TRBD2 (5 bases). V lost 2 bases and J 0 bases, leaving 5 bases between the germline ends. Germline V gene lookup returns CDR1 SGHRS and CDR2 YFSETQ. The CDR3 consists of 14 residues. The CDR3 protein is CASSLAANTGELFF. The CDR3 DNA sequence: TGCGCCAGCAGCTTAGCGGCGAACACCGGGGAGCTGTTTTTT.

The genes are TRBV7-6 and TRBJ1-1; 8 bases are a match to TRBD1. This CDR3 spans 13 amino acids. Germline V gives CDR1 SGHVS, CDR2 FNYEAQ. V was pared by 5 bases and J by 5 bases, with 4 bases of the junction left unmatched. Here the CDR3 DNA reads TGTGCCAGCAGCGAGGGGACAGGTACTGAAGCTTTCTTT. Encoded protein: CASSEGTGTEAFF.

The rearrangement uses TRBV20-1 and TRBJ2-2; 11 bases line up with TRBD2. The CDR3 has 13 residues. Germline trimming cut 3 bases from V and 9 bases from J; bases unmatched to any gene: 3. Germline CDR1 and CDR2: DFQATT and SNEGSKA (reference sequence). Here the CDR3 reads CSASSGRARELFF. The DNA of the CDR3 is TGCAGTGCTAGTAGCGGGAGGGCCCGGGAGCTGTTTTTT.

CDR3 sequence (DNA): TGTGCCAGCAGTTACTCGAGGGAAGGACCCTACGAGCAGTACTTC. It yields the protein CASSYSREGPYEQYF. J is TRBJ2-7 and V is TRBV6-5, with D tentatively TRBD2 (5 bases). V lost 0 bases and J 2 bases, leaving 11 bases between the germline ends. This CDR3 has 15 residues. CDR1 and CDR2 from the germline V gene are MNHEY and SVGAGI.

V is TRBV6-1 and J is TRBJ2-3; no clear D gene. V shed 3 bases and J shed 6 bases, with 10 bases lying between them. The CDR3 is 13 residues long. CDR1 is MNHNS, CDR2 SASEGT, per germline. The CDR3 protein is CASSEWVADTQYF. The CDR3 coding sequence is TGTGCCAGCAGTGAGTGGGTAGCTGATACGCAGTATTTT.

This chain uses TRBV5-4 with TRBJ2-2; 7 positions match TRBD1. Trimming cost V 4 bases and J 7 bases; bases outside gene matches: 4. The CDR3 has 13 amino acids. Looked up from germline, CDR1 is SGHNT and CDR2 is YYREEE (reference sequence). CDR3 nucleotide sequence: TGTGCCAGCAGCACAGACAGGGTCGGGGAGCTGTTTTTT. Residues: CASSTDRVGELFF.

V gene TRBV5-1 combines with J gene TRBJ1-1; 10 nucleotides line up with TRBD1. V was clipped by 1 base and J by 4 bases; unmatched bases: 4. Per the germline V gene, CDR1 is SGHRS and CDR2 is YFSETQ. CDR3 length equals 15 residues. The CDR3 sequence is CASSLLGQGGTEAFF. Here the CDR3 DNA reads TGCGCCAGCAGCTTGCTAGGACAGGGGGGCACTGAAGCTTTCTTT.

Here the CDR3 reads CASSQETAGTSVNEQFF. CDR3 bases: TGCGCCAGCAGCCAAGAGACAGCCGGGACTAGCGTGAATGAGCAGTTCTTC. The gene calls are TRBV4-1 and TRBJ2-1, with TRBD2 matching 10 bases. The V gene's germline CDR1 is MGHRA and CDR2 YSYEKL. V gave up 0 bases and J gave up 7 bases; unmatched junction bases: 9. CDR3 size: 17 residues.

The chain carries TRBV5-5 and TRBJ1-1, with 7 bases lining up with TRBD1. CDR1 is SGHKS and CDR2 is YYEKEE in the germline V gene (reference sequence). The CDR3 has 15 amino acids. V was clipped by 0 bases and J by 4 bases; unmatched bases: 6. The CDR3 sequence: CASSLASGGFTEAFF. For the CDR3, the DNA is TGTGCCAGCAGCTTGGCGTCAGGGGGGTTCACTGAAGCTTTCTTT.

The rearrangement uses TRBV5-4 and TRBJ2-1; D unresolved. Germline CDR1 SGHNT, CDR2 YYREEE (reference sequence). The V end was cut by 0 bases, the J end by 6 bases, with 7 bases between. CDR3 length: 13 residues. This chain's CDR3 is CASSLARVNEQFF. Here the CDR3 DNA reads TGTGCCAGCAGCTTGGCCCGTGTCAATGAGCAGTTCTTC.

The chain is built from TRBV6-2 or TRBV6-3 and TRBJ2-7; weak D call: TRBD2 (6 bases). Looked up from germline, CDR1 is MNHEY and CDR2 is SVGEGT. This CDR3 contains 15 residues. Trimming removed 7 bases from V and 7 bases from J, with 23 bases in between. The CDR3 loop is CASIPTSPLIGEQYF. For the CDR3, the DNA is TGTGCCAGCATCCCAACTAGCCCCTTAATCGGGGAGCAGTACTTC.

The gene calls are TRBV19 and TRBJ2-2; D is perhaps TRBD1 (6 bases). The CDR3 covers 17 residues. Germline CDR1 LNHDA, CDR2 SQIVND (reference sequence). Deletions cut 6 bases from V and 0 bases from J, with 17 bases between. The CDR3 sequence is CASRPLGDISNTGELFF. The DNA for the CDR3 is TGTGCCAGTAGGCCCCTTGGGGACATCTCGAACACCGGGGAGCTGTTTTTT.

Notes on this clone: Other DNA sequences in the sample encode the same CDR3. V gene TRBV5-1 combines with J gene TRBJ2-1, with D possibly TRBD2 on 6 matching bases. This CDR3 region has 14 residues. Trimming pared 5 bases from V and 6 bases from J, leaving 15 bases between. Per the germline V gene, CDR1 is SGHRS and CDR2 is YFSETQ. The CDR3 DNA reads as TGCGCCAGCAGGGCGGGACTGCCCACCAATGAGCAGTTCTTC. Amino acid sequence: CASRAGLPTNEQFF.

The genes are TRBV27 and TRBJ2-7, with 10 bases lining up with TRBD2. V lost 6 bases and J lost 0; bases outside the gene matches: 5. Germline CDR1 MNHEY, CDR2 SMNVEV (reference sequence). The CDR3 covers 15 residues. The CDR3 spells CASSRTSGHSYEQYF. In DNA, the CDR3 is TGTGCCAGCAGCAGGACTAGCGGACACTCCTACGAGCAGTACTTC.

This clone was seen only once. The V call is TRBV7-2, the J call TRBJ2-7, with 9 bases aligning to TRBD1. Germline V gene lookup returns CDR1 SGHTA and CDR2 FQGNSA. V gave up 2 bases and J gave up 3 bases; unmatched junction bases: 2. This CDR3 contains 14 residues. In nucleotides, the CDR3 is TGTGCCAGCAGCTTACTGGGACAGGGCTACGAGCAGTACTTC. This encodes CASSLLGQGYEQYF.

V is TRBV7-2 and J is TRBJ1-1; perhaps TRBD1 as D (5 bases). Germline CDR1 and CDR2: SGHTA and FQGNSA. Trimming pared 2 bases from V and 5 bases from J, leaving 18 bases between. This CDR3 is 16 amino acids long. CDR3 sequence (DNA): TGTGCCAGCAGCTTAACCGGGGGAGGACCTCTTACTGAAGCTTTCTTT. Translated, it gives CASSLTGGGPLTEAFF.

The chain is built from TRBV2 and TRBJ1-5, with 11 positions matching TRBD1. V shed 7 bases, J shed 6 bases, and the junction held 8 bases outside the gene matches. Germline-derived CDR1 and CDR2 are SNHLY and FYNNEI. CDR3 size: 15 residues. This CDR3 is CASTGWGQGGQPQHF. The CDR3 coding sequence is TGTGCCAGCACAGGGTGGGGACAGGGGGGTCAGCCCCAGCATTTT.

This clone was seen a single time. The V gene is TRBV18, the J gene TRBJ1-1, with D perhaps matching TRBD1 (6 bases). Germline V gives CDR1 KGHSH, CDR2 LQKENI. V lost 0 bases, J lost 5 bases, and 10 bases lay in between. This CDR3 region has 14 residues. The DNA for the CDR3 is TGTGCCAGCTCACCACCGAGGGGGTGGACTGAAGCTTTCTTT. It translates to CASSPPRGWTEAFF.

The chain combines TRBV10-3 with TRBJ2-7; TRBD2 aligns across 9 bases. Germline V CDR1 and CDR2: ENHRY, SYGVKD. CDR3 length equals 14 residues. The trim removed 9 bases at V and 4 bases at J, leaving 10 bases unmatched. In DNA form, the CDR3 reads TGTGCCATATCAGGGACTAGCCGGTCATACGAGCAGTACTTC. Its protein product is CAISGTSRSYEQYF.

The genes are TRBV7-9 and TRBJ2-5, with 12 nucleotides matching TRBD1. J lost 4 bases, V lost 5 bases, and 8 bases had no gene match. The germline CDR1 and CDR2 sequences are SEHNR and FQNEAQ (reference sequence). This CDR3 comprises 16 residues. As DNA, the CDR3 is TGTGCCAGCAGCATTCGGGGACAGGGGGCAGGAGAGACCCAGTACTTC. It encodes CASSIRGQGAGETQYF.

This clone has just a few counts. V usage is TRBV10-1 and J usage is TRBJ1-6; D is unclear. V was pared by 3 bases and J by 7 bases, with 7 bases between. CDR1 WNHNN and CDR2 SYGVQD come from the germline V gene (reference sequence). The CDR3 runs 13 residues. CDR3 region: CASSEGGNSPLHF. The CDR3 DNA reads TGCGCCAGCAGTGAAGGCGGGAATTCACCCCTCCACTTT.

The V gene is TRBV24-1, the J gene TRBJ2-1, with 9 bases matching TRBD2. With V trimmed by 5 bases and J by 7 bases, 8 bases remained unmatched. CDR3 length: 15 amino acids. Germline CDR1 is KGHDR and CDR2 is SFDVKD. CDR3 nucleotides: TGTGCCACCAGTGCGGGCGGGAGGGCAACGAATGAGCAGTTCTTC. Its protein is CATSAGGRATNEQFF.

The chain links TRBV11-2 to TRBJ1-2, with 9 bases aligning to TRBD1. Germline assignment: CDR1 SGHAT and CDR2 FQNNGV. The CDR3 covers 15 residues. V was clipped by 5 bases and J by 8 bases; unmatched bases: 12. The CDR3, as DNA: TGTGCCAGCAGCCCCTCCGGGACAGGGTTACAGGGCTACACCTTC. Its translation is CASSPSGTGLQGYTF.